This T cell receptor (beta chain) was retrieved from a study of blood T cell repertoires in COVID-19. TCRdb keeps only in-frame clones here, not all; method: immunoSEQ multiplex PCR. Among a few hundred thousand clones listed, around 83% were seen once. The CDR3 covers 17 residues. V lost 4 bases and J lost 5; bases outside the gene matches: 8. Germline lookup yields CDR1 SGHRS and CDR2 YFSETQ. The sequenced sample consisted of peripheral blood. This clonotype was obtained from a woman aged 45-60 years with acute or convalescent COVID-19. This chain uses TRBV5-1 with TRBJ2-3, with TRBD2 identical over 15 bases. CDR3 nucleotide sequence: TGCGCCAGCAGCGTGGGACTAGCGGGGGGCCGGGGAGATACGCAGTATTTT. This translates into CASSVGLAGGRGDTQYF.